This record looks at one T cell receptor beta chain sequence and its context. Its antigen remains undetermined. Per-base qualities were not stored, and no clone one base away is much larger. This entry comes from a study of long-term antiretroviral therapy in people with HIV (dated by TCRdb to 2021 to 2024). For the study in its entirety: The earliest samples were collected approximately a decade before the 2015 WHO recommendation for immediate ART, a period when ART was typically delayed until CD4 counts fell. A retrospective serial study tested whether ART initiation and durable HIV suppression were associated with changes in peripheral blood TRB repertoire composition and diversity. No cross-contamination during QIAcube processing was shown when test extractions of a monoclonal T-cell line were performed alongside about 30 polyclonal samples. A total of roughly 200 cryopreserved PBMC samples came from 25 to 35 adults with confirmed HIV infection and were collected serially over a mean of roughly six years (range 1-12). Among the approximately 30 participants with HIV, ten to eleven were female.

The immunoSEQ hsTCRB v3.0 assay was used at survey level resolution to sequence the TRB variable region. A depth of roughly 40,000-55,000 T-cell genomes per sample was targeted for TRB sequencing. An Illumina MiSeq with a v3 150-cycle kit was used to sequence the pooled TRB libraries. The authors' analysis ran thus. Repertoire analysis was performed in R inside a reproducible Nextflow workflow that covered QC, data transformation and analysis. LymphoSeq2, an R package for exploring AIRR-Seq data, was used to implement the custom analyses. A handful of samples that yielded fewer than 5000 total TRB sequences were excluded, so that under 200 HIV repertoires were analyzed. Among the roughly 200 retained HIV repertoires, some 60 were collected before ART initiation and roughly 130 after ART initiation. Each repertoire was downsampled to 5000 TRB nucleotide sequences, and summary statistics were averaged across 100 downsampling iterations. Only TRB sequences with CDR3 regions of at least seven amino acids were retained for analysis. A Shannon entropy-derived clonality score and the Gini coefficient were used to measure diversity. Repertoire networks linked the top 5000 CDR3 amino acid sequences whenever two sequences differed by an edit distance of one. Antigen specificity groups and MHC restriction were predicted for TRB CDR3 amino acid sequences with GLIPH2. To flag known associations with CMV, EBV, HIV or tissue antigens, CDR3 amino acid sequences were compared against VDJdb and McPAS-TCR. Pre-ART, post-ART and control groups were compared with Wilcoxon signed-rank tests and Holm-Bonferroni correction. The table was pulled from immuneACCESS by TCRdb, which kept in-frame rearrangements only. Such tables lose some clones; where checked, under half of the loss comes from unresolved V genes, and the rest has no known cause. D and trimming come from the DNA, and the V and J calls and clone size come from that table. The sample has tens of thousands of clones on record, around 79% of them singletons. The top ten clonotypes cover around 5.1% of the sample.

Participants were included only if at least one PBMC sample before ART initiation and at least two post-ART samples were available. Treatment was received in the United States of America by all participants with HIV. Before DNA extraction, cryopreserved samples of roughly 0.95-10 million PBMC were thawed and washed. At the time of the earliest PBMC sample, participants with HIV were aged between about 20 and 60 years. PBMC samples were contributed by each participant from 1-4 timepoints before ART initiation and 2-8 timepoints after ART initiation, with a median of 7 samples. For every participant, serial HIV viral load, CD4+ T-cell count, ART history and demographic data were obtained. Genomic DNA was extracted from unsorted PBMC with a Qiagen kit on a QIAcube, processed in batches of 12 samples. From the cysteine through the phenylalanine, the CDR3 covers 14 amino acids. Left in the record is the CDR3 DNA by itself, 42 bases read in frame from the first base. The junction carries 11 bases between V and J, which are trimmed by 2 bases and 3 bases respectively. The germline V gene gives CDR1 as SGHRS and CDR2 as YFSETQ.

The research as a whole found: Inferences about post-ART repertoire changes were limited because no data were available on ART adherence, viral resistance or therapy changes. The samples were dated from the mid-2000s to the late 2010s, and the ART regimens that were used may be less effective than current ART regimens. Because pre-ART samples had limited cell numbers, profiling was done on unsorted PBMC rather than on sorted CD4+ and CD8+ T cells. Limited PBMC availability meant only the TCR beta chain was sequenced, without alpha chain pairing. Narrower CDR3 length ranges were observed in HIV repertoires than in controls, and an antigen-experienced repertoire with only a slight naive shift after ART was suggested by the network structure. Expanded TRB clones identified before ART initiation dominated the repertoire at all time points, although this dominance fluctuated and declined in many PLHIV after ART. A significant increase in TRB diversity was found to be associated with ART initiation, although TRB diversity was observed to remain significantly below that of transplant donor controls even after long-term ART.

This receptor was obtained from a man aged 45-65 years with HIV. Material: unsorted PBMCs, obtained 0.3 years after starting antiretroviral therapy. Recombination joined TRBV5-1 with TRBJ1-1; TRBD1 might be the D gene, on 6 matching bases. The CDR3 corresponds to CASSFTQGYTEAFF. The nucleotides are TGCGCCAGCAGCTTTACACAGGGTTACACTGAAGCTTTCTTT.